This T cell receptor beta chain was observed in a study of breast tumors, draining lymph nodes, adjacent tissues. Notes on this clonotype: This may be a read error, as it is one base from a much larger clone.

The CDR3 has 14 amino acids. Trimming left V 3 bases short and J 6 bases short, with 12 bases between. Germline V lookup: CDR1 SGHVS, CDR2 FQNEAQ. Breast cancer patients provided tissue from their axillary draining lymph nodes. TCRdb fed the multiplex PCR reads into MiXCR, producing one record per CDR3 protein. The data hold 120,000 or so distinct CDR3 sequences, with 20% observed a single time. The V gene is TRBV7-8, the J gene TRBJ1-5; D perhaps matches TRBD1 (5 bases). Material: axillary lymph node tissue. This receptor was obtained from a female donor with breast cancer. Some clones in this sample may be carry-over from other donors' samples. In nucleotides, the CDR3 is TGTGCCAGCAGCTTCATCCCCGGGGGTCAGCCCCAGCATTTT. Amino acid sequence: CASSFIPGGQPQHF.